Below are 17 T cell receptor beta chains sequenced from a single sample in a study of blood T cells in healthy people across ages. Alongside a J-beta primer mix, a sample-barcoded 5' primer served in a second PCR lasting 7 to 11 cycles. MiXCR, applied by TCRdb to the 5' RACE reads, yields one record per CDR3 protein. This sample has about 800,000 distinct CDR3 sequences, with roughly 60% found just once. Sequenced sample: blood. The receptors come from a man aged 25-45 years in good health.

The chain employs TRBV12-3 or TRBV12-4 and TRBJ2-1; 8 bases align to TRBD2. The J call is doubtful: the DNA matches TRBJ2-7 better. The CDR3 is made up of 17 amino acids. The CDR3: CASSDPGGSSSYNEQYF. CDR3 nucleotides: TGTGCCAGCAGCGACCCGGGAGGGTCAAGCTCCTACAATGAGCAGTACTTC.

A few counts support this clonotype. This chain uses TRBV7-8 with TRBJ2-5; no firm D call. The CDR3 is made up of 13 amino acids. The ends were cut back, 5 bases at V and 0 bases at J, with 7 bases in the middle. The V gene's germline CDR1 is SGHVS and CDR2 FQNEAQ. CDR3 region: CASSPVYQETQYF. Here the CDR3 DNA reads TGTGCCAGCAGCCCGGTGTACCAAGAGACCCAGTACTTC.

The chain is built from TRBV4-3 and TRBJ2-5; D is ambiguous. V lost 0 bases and J lost 11, with 13 bases in between. The V gene's germline CDR1 is LGHNA and CDR2 YSLEER. There are 13 residues in the CDR3. The CDR3 DNA reads as TGCGCCAGCAGCCAAGATGTATTAACGGAGCAGTACTTC. It yields the protein CASSQDVLTEQYF.

This clonotype has a handful of counts. The chain couples TRBV28 to TRBJ1-2; TRBD1 is a possible D gene (5 bases). V was clipped by 2 bases and J by 3 bases, with 7 bases between them. Germline lookup yields CDR1 MDHEN and CDR2 SYDVKM. The CDR3 loop spans 13 amino acids. CDR3 sequence (DNA): TGTGCCAGCAGTTTACAGGGCCACTATGGCTACACCTTC. Residues: CASSLQGHYGYTF.

This clonotype was detected a few times. The V call is TRBV5-1, the J call TRBJ2-1, with unresolved D. V lost 2 bases and J 7 bases, leaving 16 bases between the germline ends. Germline CDR1 SGHRS, CDR2 YFSETQ. The CDR3 is 15 amino acids. CDR3 sequence reads: CASSFPLESVNEQFF. CDR3 bases: TGCGCCAGCAGCTTTCCCCTTGAGAGCGTTAATGAGCAGTTCTTC.

This chain uses TRBV24-1 with TRBJ2-3; D gene uncertain. The V gene's germline CDR1 is KGHDR and CDR2 SFDVKD. V lost 6 bases, J lost 2 bases, and 8 bases lay in between. The CDR3 has 13 residues. The CDR3 spells CATSIPNTDTQYF. The CDR3 DNA is TGTGCCACCAGTATTCCTAACACAGATACGCAGTATTTT.

This clonotype was detected many times. V is TRBV7-2 and J is TRBJ2-1, with TRBD2 matching 13 bases. CDR1 and CDR2 from the germline V gene are SGHTA and FQGNSA. The CDR3 length is 16 residues. Trimming at V came to 5 bases and at J to 7 bases, leaving 8 bases not matched to a gene. The CDR3 DNA reads as TGTGCCAGCAGCCTTACTAGCGGGGGGGCCCTAAATGAGCAGTTCTTC. It codes for CASSLTSGGALNEQFF.

The V gene is TRBV7-9, the J gene TRBJ1-1; D unresolved. V shed 5 bases and J shed 13 bases, with 17 bases lying between them. The CDR3 length is 12 residues. Looked up from germline, CDR1 is SEHNR and CDR2 is FQNEAQ (reference sequence). In DNA, the CDR3 is TGTGCCAGCAGCCGCCCGCCGGGCCTAGGTTTCTTT. Translating it yields CASSRPPGLGFF.

The chain combines TRBV9 with TRBJ2-2, with D unclear. V shed 1 base and J shed 10 bases, with 11 bases lying between them. Germline lookup yields CDR1 SGDLS and CDR2 YYNGEE. CDR3 length: 13 amino acids. CDR3 in amino acids: CASSVRLQAELFF. The CDR3 nucleotides are TGTGCCAGCAGCGTACGACTGCAAGCGGAGCTGTTTTTT.

The chain joins TRBV7-9 to TRBJ2-1, with 7 nucleotides matching TRBD1. Germline loops: CDR1 SEHNR, CDR2 FQNEAQ (reference sequence). The CDR3 is 14 residues long. Losses at the gene ends were 5 bases for V and 8 bases for J; bases not matched to a gene: 9. CDR3 sequence (DNA): TGTGCCAGCAGCCCACCCACAGGGGTCGATGAGCAGTTCTTC. This codes for CASSPPTGVDEQFF.

This clonotype has just a few counts. The chain couples TRBV5-1 to TRBJ2-4, with D tentatively TRBD2 (6 bases). The ends were cut back, 1 base at V and 6 bases at J, with 11 bases in the middle. Germline-derived CDR1 and CDR2 are SGHRS and YFSETQ. This CDR3 has 14 amino acids. The CDR3 nucleotides are TGCGCCAGCAGCTTGTTCGTGGGAGGAAACATTCAGTACTTC. It specifies CASSLFVGGNIQYF.

This chain joins TRBV21-1 and TRBJ2-7; TRBD1 was called by the table and not checked on the DNA. TRBV21-1 is a documented pseudogene. The CDR3 is 14 amino acids. The CDR3 spells CASTRGQGIHEQYF. CDR3 coding DNA: TGTGCCAGCACCCGGGGACAGGGGATACACGAGCAGTACTTC.

There are a few counts of this clonotype. The CDR3 region has the DNA TGTGCTAGTGGTTTGGCCGGACTAGCGGGAGGCTACAATGAGCAGTTCTTC. Residues: CASGLAGLAGGYNEQFF. V gene TRBV12-5 combines with J gene TRBJ2-1, with TRBD2 identical over 14 bases. Per the germline V gene, CDR1 is LGHNT and CDR2 is FRNRAP. Trimming cost V 1 base and J 3 bases; bases outside gene matches: 2. This CDR3 comprises 17 residues.

This clonotype was picked up a small number of times. The chain joins TRBV12-3 or TRBV12-4 to TRBJ2-1, with TRBD2 identical over 12 bases. Trimming took 2 bases from V and 1 from J; bases not matched to a gene: 21. This CDR3 is 23 amino acids long. The CDR3 sequence: CASSLLWSVASGGAVSSYNEQFF. CDR3 DNA sequence: TGTGCCAGCAGTTTACTCTGGTCCGTCGCTAGCGGGGGGGCCGTATCATCCTACAATGAGCAGTTCTTC.

This clonotype came up a few times. CDR3 DNA sequence: TGTGCCATCAGTGATATTACCACTAACTATGGCTACACCTTC. This translates into CAISDITTNYGYTF. The rearrangement links TRBV10-3 to TRBJ1-2; no reliable D call. The length of the CDR3 is 14 residues. The V gene lost 3 bases and the J gene lost 0 bases, with 8 bases spanning the gap. Germline CDR1 and CDR2: ENHRY and SYGVKD.

The rearrangement links TRBV20-1 to TRBJ1-5; no reliable D call. The germline gives CDR1 DFQATT, CDR2 SNEGSKA (reference sequence). The CDR3 is 12 residues long. V shed 8 bases and J shed 7 bases, with 15 bases lying between them. Here the CDR3 reads CSIEKDDQPQHF. The CDR3 DNA sequence: TGCAGTATAGAGAAGGACGACCAGCCCCAGCATTTT.

A word on this clonotype: At one boundary the junction diverges from the germline segment, which might be a read error. The chain links TRBV6-5 to TRBJ2-7; 9 bases map to TRBD2. There are 15 residues in the CDR3. The germline V gene encodes CDR1 MNHEY and CDR2 SVGAGI. The CDR3 DNA follows: TGTGTCAGCAGGCCAGGACTAGCGAGCTCCTACGAGCAGTACTTC. It encodes CVSRPGLASSYEQYF.